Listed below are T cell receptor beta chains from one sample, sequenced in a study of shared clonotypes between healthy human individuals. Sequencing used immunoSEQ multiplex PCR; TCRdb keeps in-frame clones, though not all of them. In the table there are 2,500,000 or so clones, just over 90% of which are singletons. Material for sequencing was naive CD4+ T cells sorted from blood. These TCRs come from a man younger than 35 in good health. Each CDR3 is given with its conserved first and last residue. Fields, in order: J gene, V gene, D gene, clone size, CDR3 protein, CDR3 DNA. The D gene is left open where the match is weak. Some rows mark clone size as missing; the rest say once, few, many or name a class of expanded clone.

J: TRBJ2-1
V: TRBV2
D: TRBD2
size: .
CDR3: CASRPMTSGSLNEQFF
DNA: TGTGCCAGCAGACCGATGACTAGCGGGAGTCTTAATGAGCAGTTCTTC

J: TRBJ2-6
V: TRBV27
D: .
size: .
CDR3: CASSFYRDSGANVLTF
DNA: TGTGCCAGCAGTTTCTACAGGGATTCTGGGGCCAACGTCCTGACTTTC

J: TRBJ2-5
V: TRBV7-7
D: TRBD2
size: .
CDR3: CASSPNAGLQETQYF
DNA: TGTGCTAGCAGCCCAAACGCGGGACTACAGGAGACCCAGTACTTC

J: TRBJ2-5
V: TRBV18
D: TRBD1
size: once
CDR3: CASSPRTGIKETQYF
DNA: TGTGCCAGCTCACCCCGGACAGGGATAAAAGAGACCCAGTACTTC

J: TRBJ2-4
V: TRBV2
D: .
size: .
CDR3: CASIPPGHVNIQYF
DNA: TGTGCCAGCATTCCGCCGGGACATGTAAACATTCAGTACTTC

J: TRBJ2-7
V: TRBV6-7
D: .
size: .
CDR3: CASRFPRNSYEQYF
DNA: TGTGCCAGCAGATTCCCCCGCAATTCCTACGAGCAGTACTTC

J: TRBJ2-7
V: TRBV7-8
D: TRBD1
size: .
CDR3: CASSPRDSGSGEQYF
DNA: TGTGCCAGCAGCCCTCGGGACAGCGGTTCTGGTGAGCAGTACTTC

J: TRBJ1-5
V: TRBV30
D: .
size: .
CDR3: CAWNPGSYSNQPQHF
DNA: TGTGCCTGGAACCCTGGGAGTTATAGCAATCAGCCCCAGCATTTT

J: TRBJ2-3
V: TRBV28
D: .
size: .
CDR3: CASSPTGTDTQYF
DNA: TGTGCCAGCAGTCCAACAGGGACGGATACGCAGTATTTT

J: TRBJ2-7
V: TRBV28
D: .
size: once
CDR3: CASSDPGRGGQEQYF
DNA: TGTGCCAGCTCAGATCCGGGCAGGGGAGGTCAGGAGCAGTACTTC

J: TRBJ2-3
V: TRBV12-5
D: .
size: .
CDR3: CASGVAGGADTQYF
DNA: TGTGCTAGTGGTGTGGCCGGGGGCGCAGATACGCAGTATTTT

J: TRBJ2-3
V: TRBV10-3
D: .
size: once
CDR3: CAISLDRLSTDTQYF
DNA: TGTGCCATCAGTCTCGACAGATTAAGCACAGATACGCAGTATTTT

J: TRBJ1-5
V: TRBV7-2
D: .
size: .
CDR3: CASSLDIQPQHF
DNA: TGTGCCAGCAGCTTAGATATTCAGCCCCAGCATTTT

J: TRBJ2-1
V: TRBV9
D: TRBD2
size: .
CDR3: CASSVLAGDHNEQFF
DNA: TGTGCCAGCAGCGTTCTAGCGGGAGATCACAATGAGCAGTTCTTC

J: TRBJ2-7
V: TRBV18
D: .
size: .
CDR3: CASSSLSYEQYF
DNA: TGTGCCAGCTCATCTCTCTCCTACGAGCAGTACTTC

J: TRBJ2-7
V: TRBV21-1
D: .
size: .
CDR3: CATWAGTSGSSYEQYF
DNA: TGTGCCACCTGGGCAGGTACTAGCGGGAGCTCCTACGAGCAGTACTTC

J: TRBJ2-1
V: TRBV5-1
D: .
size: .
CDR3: CASSQTGQHAYNEQFF
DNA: TGCGCCAGCAGCCAGACCGGACAGCATGCATACAATGAGCAGTTCTTC

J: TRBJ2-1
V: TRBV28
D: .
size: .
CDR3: CASSGAGVSYNEQFF
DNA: TGTGCCAGCAGTGGGGCAGGGGTATCTTACAATGAGCAGTTCTTC

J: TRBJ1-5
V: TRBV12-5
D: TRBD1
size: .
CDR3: CASGRTGDHQPQHF
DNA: TGTGCTAGTGGGAGGACAGGGGACCATCAGCCCCAGCATTTT

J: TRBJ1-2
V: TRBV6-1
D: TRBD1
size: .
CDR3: CASSEATGGVYGYTF
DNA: TGTGCCAGCAGTGAAGCTACAGGGGGCGTCTATGGCTACACCTTC

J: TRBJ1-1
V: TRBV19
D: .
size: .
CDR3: CASSIAGGATEAFF
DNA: TGTGCCAGTAGTATAGCTGGGGGAGCCACTGAAGCTTTCTTT

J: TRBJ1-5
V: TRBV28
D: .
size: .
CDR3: CASIRSGLSNQPQHF
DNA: TGTGCCAGCATCCGGTCAGGGCTTAGCAATCAGCCCCAGCATTTT

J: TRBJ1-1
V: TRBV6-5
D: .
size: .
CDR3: CASSQTGSTEAFF
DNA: TGTGCCAGCAGTCAAACAGGGAGCACTGAAGCTTTCTTT

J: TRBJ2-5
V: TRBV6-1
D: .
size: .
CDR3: CASSVGETQYF
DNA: TGTGCCAGCAGTGTCGGTGAGACCCAGTACTTC

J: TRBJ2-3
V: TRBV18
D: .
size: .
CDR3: CASSPSRGITDTQYF
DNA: TGTGCCAGCTCACCATCCCGGGGCATCACAGATACGCAGTATTTT

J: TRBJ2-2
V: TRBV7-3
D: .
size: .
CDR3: CASSSPGGPGTGELFF
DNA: TGTGCCAGCAGCTCCCCCGGGGGGCCGGGGACCGGGGAGCTGTTTTTT

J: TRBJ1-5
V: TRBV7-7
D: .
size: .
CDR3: CAVGSGARQPQHF
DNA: TGTGCTGTCGGGTCGGGGGCTCGTCAGCCCCAGCATTTT

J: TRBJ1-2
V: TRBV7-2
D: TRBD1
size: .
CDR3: CASSSLYVRQGYYGYTF
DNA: TGTGCCAGCAGCTCCCTTTACGTGAGACAGGGGTACTATGGCTACACCTTC

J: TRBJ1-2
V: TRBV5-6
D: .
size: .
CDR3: CASSLASYGYTF
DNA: TGTGCCAGCAGCTTGGCGTCTTATGGCTACACCTTC

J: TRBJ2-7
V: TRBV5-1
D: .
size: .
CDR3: CAGSLEARLTYEQYF
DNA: TGCGCCGGCAGCTTGGAGGCCAGGTTAACCTACGAGCAGTACTTC

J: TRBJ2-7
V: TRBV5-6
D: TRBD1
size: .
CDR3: CASSFWDRGREQYF
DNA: TGTGCCAGCAGCTTCTGGGACAGGGGGCGTGAGCAGTACTTC

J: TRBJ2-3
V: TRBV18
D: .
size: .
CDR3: CASSPPPGTDTQYF
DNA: TGTGCCAGCTCACCTCCCCCCGGAACAGATACGCAGTATTTT

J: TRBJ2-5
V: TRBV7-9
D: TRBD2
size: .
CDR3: CASSPSGKGETQYF
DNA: TGTGCCAGCAGCCCCAGCGGGAAGGGGGAGACCCAGTACTTC

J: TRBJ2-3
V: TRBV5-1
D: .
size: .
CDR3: CASSLEGRMQYF
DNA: TGCGCCAGCAGCTTGGAAGGGCGAATGCAGTATTTT

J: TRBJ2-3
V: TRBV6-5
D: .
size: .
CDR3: CASSRDLPSTDTQYF
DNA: TGTGCCAGCAGCCGGGACTTACCTTCCACAGATACGCAGTATTTT